What follows is one T cell receptor (beta chain) and its context. What it binds is unknown. The germline gene is not matched at one end of the junction; a read error may be the cause. This specimen belongs to a study of cytomegalovirus exposure and HLA in healthy donors. Study observations and caveats: Previously analyzed data showed that most TCR beta V segments were productive at a frequency of about 87% or about 30%. Analyses of presence and absence presupposed an approximately uniform sequencing depth across donors.

The V gene's germline CDR1 is MNHNS and CDR2 SASEGT. This CDR3 spans 16 amino acids. The PCR was carried out with 60 Vbeta primers and 13 Jbeta primers. Libraries were prepared by immunoSEQ multiplex PCR; TCRdb keeps only in-frame clonotypes and omits some of them. Of about 160,000 clones in the sample, about 77% are singletons; the top ten hold roughly 10%. The clonotype was recovered from a man aged 18 to 35 in good health and CMV-seropositive. The V and J genes are TRBV6-1 and TRBJ2-7; D might be TRBD1 (6 bases). The sequenced material came from PBMCs. As DNA, the CDR3 is TGTGCCAGCAATGAAGGCAGGGGCGCCCTTTCCTACGAGCAGTACTTC. This translates into CASNEGRGALSYEQYF.